This T cell receptor beta chain stems from a study of cytomegalovirus exposure and HLA in healthy donors. The PCR was carried out with 60 Vbeta primers and 13 Jbeta primers. This table comes from immunoSEQ multiplex PCR, and its TCRdb copy is limited to in-frame clones, with some not included. The sample lists more than 110,000 clones; more than 60% were seen once. Trimming removed 8 bases from V and 2 bases from J, with 20 bases in between. CDR1 is LNHDA, CDR2 SQIVND, per germline (reference sequence). This CDR3 comprises 16 residues. The sample taken for sequencing was PBMCs. The chain recombines TRBV19 with TRBJ2-3; the D gene is possibly TRBD2 (7 bases). This clonotype was sampled from a male donor in good health and CMV-seronegative. The CDR3 DNA reads TGTGCCAGTTCCTTTATACGGGGGGCGTCCACAGATACGCAGTATTTT. Protein product: CASSFIRGASTDTQYF.